What follows describes a single TCR beta chain. Libraries were prepared by immunoSEQ multiplex PCR; TCRdb keeps only in-frame clonotypes and omits some of them. This table has about 2.3 million clones, 92% appearing once. The data stem from a study of shared clonotypes between healthy human individuals. Material: naive CD4+ T cells from PBMCs. Indicated subset: CD45RA+ positively selected. This TCR derives from a young man in good health. Some clones in this sample may be carry-over from other donors' samples.

The CDR3 loop reads CASSPRGGALSYEQYF. CDR3 bases: TGTGCCAGCAGCCCCCGGGGGGGAGCGCTGTCCTACGAGCAGTACTTC. The V call is TRBV5-4, the J call TRBJ2-5; 8 bases agree with TRBD2. The J call may be incorrect, as the DNA end agrees better with TRBJ2-7. CDR1 SGHNT and CDR2 YYREEE come from the germline V gene (reference sequence). This CDR3 region has 16 residues.